This TCR beta chain is from a study of cytomegalovirus exposure and HLA in healthy donors. On the study more broadly: About 80 million unique TCRs, all from HLA-typed donors, were included in an early release of the data.

The length of the CDR3 is 15 residues. Per the germline V gene, CDR1 is SGHRS and CDR2 is YFSETQ. Germline trimming cut 2 bases from V and 6 bases from J; bases unmatched to any gene: 3. As for this clone: The antigen is undetermined.

The PCR had 60 Vbeta and 13 Jbeta primers. Repertoires were generated with immunoSEQ multiplex PCR, while TCRdb's copy carries only in-frame clones and drops some. The repertoire holds approximately 160,000 clones, with over 75% as singletons. Broader study findings: Cytomegalovirus-associated status was assigned to 150 to 200 TCR beta chains. While the bulk of TCR sequences proved rare, some public TCRs turned up in many donors.

The receptor comes from a man aged 50 to 59 in good health and CMV-seropositive. The chain combines TRBV5-1 with TRBJ2-1, with 12 bases matching TRBD2. The specimen sequenced was PBMCs. The CDR3: CASSFLAGGPNEQFF. CDR3 nucleotide sequence: TGCGCCAGCAGCTTTCTAGCGGGGGGGCCCAATGAGCAGTTCTTC.